This TCR beta chain was retrieved from a study of human T cells and chemical hapten exposure. V shed 3 bases and J 5 bases; nucleotides not matched to a gene: 4. CDR3 length: 14 residues. The germline V gene encodes CDR1 MNHEY and CDR2 SMNVEV (reference sequence). This clonotype appeared many times. TCRdb used MiXCR to reprocess the RACE reads, holding one entry per CDR3 protein. The sample has tens of thousands of distinct CDR3 sequences, more than 8% seen once; the top ten hold approximately 26%. Noted time point: patch test 3, about 24 weeks after DPC sensitization. Stated treatment: therapeutic diphenylcyclopropenone sensitization with weekly scalp DPC. It was unfractionated whole blood from which total RNA was extracted.

This material consisted of whole blood, taken in connection with sensitization to the hapten diphenylcyclopropenone (DPC). This receptor was taken from a man in his fifties with alopecia areata. Some clones in this sample may be carry-over from other donors' samples. This sequence joins TRBV27 and TRBJ2-5; 9 bases line up with TRBD1. The CDR3, as DNA: TGTGCCAGCAGTTTGGACAGGGGAATGGAGACCCAGTACTTC. The encoded protein is CASSLDRGMETQYF.